Sequencing of this TCR beta chain was carried out in a study of OX40 agonist ivuxolimab in advanced cancers. Describing the broader study: Ivuxolimab, which targeted the costimulatory receptor OX40 (CD134), was an agonistic, fully human IgG2 monoclonal antibody. Patients were allowed to have had prior anti-PD-1, anti-PD-L1 or anti-CTLA-4 therapy, and 40% of the dose-escalation patients had been treated with checkpoint inhibitors. Peripheral TCRbeta sequencing aimed to test whether ivuxolimab altered TCR sequence diversity and caused clonal T-cell expansion. Intravenous ivuxolimab was administered to patients every 2 weeks at six dose levels: 0.01, 0.1, 0.3, 1.5, 3 and 10 mg/kg. Partial responses occurred in three dose-escalation patients, of whom one had hepatocellular carcinoma and two had cutaneous melanoma. Of the roughly 52 patients in dose escalation, around 19 had hepatocellular carcinoma, about 15 had melanoma, 9 had renal cell carcinoma and 9 had head and neck cancer. A male proportion of around 80% and a mean age of about 60 years, ranging from about 23 to 90, were recorded for the dose-escalation cohort. The monotherapy dose-escalation portion (N ≈ 52 patients) of the phase I ivuxolimab trial is reported in the paper.

What the work shows at the level of the full study, not this receptor alone: The antigen specificity of the clonally expanded peripheral T cells was not determined. Low levels of normalized T-cell clonal expansion were also seen in some patients who did not respond. On average, CD8+ T cells showed more expanded clones than CD4+ T cells after ivuxolimab. At doses from 0.1 to 3.0 mg/kg, clonal expansion was seen in both CD4+ and CD8+ blood T cells between baseline and week 6. In the 0.1-3.0 mg/kg groups, partial responders were among the patients with the lowest normalized peripheral clonal expansion, particularly in CD8+ T cells.

To sequence the TCRbeta CDR3 region, genomic DNA was isolated from the sorted cells. TCRbeta CDR3 regions were sequenced using the immunoSEQ Assay. The table comes from immuneACCESS by way of TCRdb, which keeps in-frame sequences with V and J called. Part of the clones is missing from these tables; in studies checked, under half for an unresolved V gene and the rest for unknown reasons. This sample comprises approximately 91,000 clones, roughly 87% of them detected only once. Roughly 0.5% of the sample rests with the top ten. Patients with autoimmune disease history or receiving systemic immunosuppression were excluded from the trial. Peripheral blood for TCR sequencing was collected from all dose cohorts at baseline, on cycle 4 day 1, and on cycle 7 day 1. The samples were taken from a phase I, first-in-human, multicenter, open-label dose-escalation trial of ivuxolimab. The trial enrolled adults with locally advanced or metastatic head and neck squamous cell, hepatocellular, melanoma or renal cell carcinoma. Before TCR sequencing, CD4+ and CD8+ T cells were separately sorted from peripheral blood.

With regard to this clone: What antigen it recognizes has not been identified. No base quality information exists; no much larger clone differs at one position.

The sequences come from CD4+ or CD8+ T cells sorted from blood, collected in a trial of the OX40 agonist ivuxolimab. This TCR was recovered from an adult with an advanced solid tumor such as melanoma, head and neck, liver or kidney cancer.

The nucleotides are TGTGCCAGCAGCTTAGTAGGGGGAGGCGTCAACACTGAAGCTTTCTTT. It translates as CASSLVGGGVNTEAFF. In this chain, TRBV7-2 is recombined with TRBJ1-1; a tentative D match to TRBD1 spans 6 bases. V is reduced by 1 base and J by 2 bases, leaving a spacing of 14 bases between them. The germline V gene provides CDR1 SGHTA and CDR2 FQGNSA. The CDR3 spans 16 residues, from the cysteine through the phenylalanine. The CDR3 DNA has 48 bases and is translated from base 1.